The 15 T cell receptor beta chains presented below share a single source sample, sequenced in a study of T-cell memory formation after mild COVID-19. MiXCR was run by TCRdb on the 5' RACE reads, yielding one entry per CDR3 protein. The table shows 530,000 or so distinct CDR3 sequences, with roughly a sixth occurring only once. Input material: PBMCs or a T cell subset sorted from them (not recorded which). The receptors stem from an adult woman who had mild COVID-19 (a few samples of this study predate the infection). Cell type and time point are not known.

This clonotype was picked up a small number of times. The chain combines TRBV12-3 or TRBV12-4 with TRBJ1-1; D remains ambiguous. The length of the CDR3 is 13 residues. V lost 4 bases to trimming and J lost 2 bases, with 8 bases between them. The CDR3 region has the DNA TGTGCCAGCAGTTCCGAGGCCAACACTGAAGCTTTCTTT. This encodes CASSSEANTEAFF.

The V call is TRBV5-5, the J call TRBJ2-1; TRBD1 or TRBD2 may be the D gene (6 bases each). V dropped 0 bases and J dropped 2 bases, with 12 bases sitting between them. Germline assignment: CDR1 SGHKS and CDR2 YYEKEE (reference sequence). The CDR3 is 16 residues long. For the CDR3, the DNA is TGTGCCAGCAGCTTGGCGGGGGCCAACCCCTACAATGAGCAGTTCTTC. Amino acid sequence: CASSLAGANPYNEQFF.

This clonotype was counted a few times. The chain recombines TRBV3-1 with TRBJ1-3; no reliable D call. CDR1 LGHDT and CDR2 YNNKEL come from the germline V gene (reference sequence). The V and J ends lost 4 bases and 0 bases respectively, with 10 bases between them. The CDR3 has 15 amino acids. This CDR3 is CASSPFGVSGNTIYF. The CDR3 region has the DNA TGTGCCAGCAGCCCCTTCGGGGTCTCTGGAAACACCATATATTTT.

The chain carries TRBV29-1 and TRBJ2-2; no clear D. V was trimmed by 4 bases and J by 1 base, leaving 4 bases between them. The CDR3 runs 12 residues. The V gene's germline CDR1 is SQVTM and CDR2 ANQGSEA. The CDR3, as DNA: TGCAGCGTTGTCGAGAACACCGGGGAGCTGTTTTTT. This codes for CSVVENTGELFF.

V gene TRBV3-1 combines with J gene TRBJ2-1; D possibly corresponds to TRBD2 (6 bases). Trimming stripped 3 bases from V and 10 bases from J, with 16 bases between. The CDR3 length is 14 residues. From germline, CDR1 is LGHDT and CDR2 YNNKEL (reference sequence). The chain's CDR3 is CASSHQTGVTEQFF. In DNA, the CDR3 is TGTGCCAGCAGCCACCAAACGGGAGTTACGGAGCAGTTCTTC.

This clonotype was recorded a few times. The rearrangement links TRBV5-1 to TRBJ2-7; D gene ambiguous. With 0 bases removed from V and 7 bases from J, the gap between germline ends came to 14 bases. Germline V CDR1 and CDR2: SGHRS, YFSETQ. This CDR3 is 14 amino acids long. The CDR3 spells CASSLVGPLGEQYF. The CDR3 bases are TGCGCCAGCAGCTTGGTGGGCCCCCTGGGAGAGCAGTACTTC.

This rearrangement joins TRBV6-6 to TRBJ2-2; 11 bases match TRBD1. This CDR3 is built from 13 residues. V lost 8 bases and J lost 7; bases outside the gene matches: 3. The germline gives CDR1 MNHNY, CDR2 SVGAGI (reference sequence). The CDR3 region has the DNA TGTGCCAGCGGACAGGGGGCAAGCGGGGAGCTGTTTTTT. Its translation: CASGQGASGELFF.

In this sample, this clonotype turned up a few times. The rearrangement uses TRBV9 and TRBJ1-2; D might be TRBD1 (5 bases). The CDR3 runs to 13 residues. Looked up from germline, CDR1 is SGDLS and CDR2 is YYNGEE. Trimming took 0 bases from V and 8 from J, leaving 11 bases between them. The CDR3 nucleotides read TGTGCCAGCAGCGTAGGGGGCAGGGCGGGCTACACCTTC. Its translation is CASSVGGRAGYTF.

This clonotype was detected many times. V and J are TRBV7-2 and TRBJ1-5, with D uncertain. This CDR3 spans 12 amino acids. Germline lookup yields CDR1 SGHTA and CDR2 FQGNSA. Trimming stripped 6 bases from V and 6 bases from J, with 9 bases between. CDR3 sequence (DNA): TGTGCCAGCAGTACGGGAGGTCAGCCCCAGCATTTT. Translating gives CASSTGGQPQHF.

The chain carries TRBV10-3 and TRBJ1-1, with a weak D call TRBD1 (6 bases). Germline V gene data show CDR1 as ENHRY and CDR2 as SYGVKD. Trimming shortened V by 8 bases and J by 2 bases, and 15 bases separated the two germline ends. The CDR3 spans 14 residues. CDR3 bases: TGTGCCATCGGGAGTGGCGGGGGCAACACTGAAGCTTTCTTT. This sequence encodes CAIGSGGGNTEAFF.

The sample holds a few counts of this clonotype. J is TRBJ1-2 and V is TRBV29-1; D is unclear. Germline values: CDR1 SQVTM, CDR2 ANQGSEA. V was shortened by 6 bases and J by 4 bases, with 12 bases between the two germline ends. The CDR3 has 12 amino acids. CDR3 loop: CSVPGGPYGYTF. The CDR3 DNA is TGCAGCGTCCCGGGAGGCCCCTATGGCTACACCTTC.

The genes are TRBV9 and TRBJ2-1; 8 nucleotides line up with TRBD2. Germline CDR1 reads SGDLS; CDR2 reads YYNGEE. The CDR3 consists of 17 residues. The ends lost 0 bases at V and 4 bases at J; junction bases unmatched: 9. The CDR3 region has the DNA TGTGCCAGCAGCGTAGATATAACGGGGGGGACATACAATGAGCAGTTCTTC. Its translation is CASSVDITGGTYNEQFF.

This chain joins TRBV30 and TRBJ1-1; D is perhaps TRBD1 (6 bases). Germline CDR1 reads GTSNPN; CDR2 reads SVGIG (reference sequence). Between the trimmed V and J ends, which lost 2 bases and 1 base, there was a span of 11 bases. CDR3 length: 14 amino acids. Here the CDR3 DNA reads TGTGCCTGGAGTTTCGGGACACCGAACACTGAAGCTTTCTTT. Translation: CAWSFGTPNTEAFF. Full variable domain (remainder filled in from reference TRBV30 and TRBJ1-1): SQTIHQWPATLVQPVGSPLSLECTVEGTSNPNLYWYRQAAGRGLQLLFYSVGIGQISSEVPQNLSASRPQDRQFILSSKKLLLSDSGFYLCAWSFGTPNTEAFFGQGTRLTVV.

This clonotype has a handful of counts. The chain carries TRBV7-8 and TRBJ2-1; possibly TRBD2 for D (5 bases). The V end was cut by 5 bases, the J end by 3 bases, with 14 bases between. CDR3 length: 15 amino acids. Germline CDR1 is SGHVS and CDR2 is FQNEAQ. Here the CDR3 reads CASSTVSGSYNEQFF. CDR3 sequence (DNA): TGTGCCAGCAGCACAGTTTCGGGGAGCTACAATGAGCAGTTCTTC.

Details on this clonotype: At one end, the junction sequence differs from germline, possibly due to a read error. The CDR3, as DNA: TGTGCCTGGACCTTGGACAGGGGCGTAAACACCATATCTTTT. This translates into CAWTLDRGVNTISF. The J gene is TRBJ1-3, the V gene TRBV30; TRBD1 agrees at 9 bases. This CDR3 comprises 14 residues. Germline loops: CDR1 GTSNPN, CDR2 SVGIG (reference sequence).